This TCR beta chain was sequenced in a study of blood T cell repertoires in COVID-19. About the research overall: The cDNA or gDNA used as material had been derived from T cells, B-cell-depleted T cells, or PBMCs.

This CDR3 spans 13 amino acids. J gave up 7 bases and V 7 bases, and 6 bases lay outside the gene matches. CDR1 MNHEY and CDR2 SVGAGI come from the germline V gene. Per the study methods: Nucleated cell counts were estimated from reference gene primer amplification. The repertoire was sequenced with immunoSEQ multiplex PCR; TCRdb's copy has only in-frame clones and lacks some. The V and J calls and clone size come from that table; D and trimming were worked out from the DNA. The sample yields about 40,000 clones, around 90% seen once. This clone was counted between two and nine times. The sequenced sample consisted of peripheral blood. The genes are TRBV6-5 and TRBJ1-2, with TRBD1 matching over 10 bases. The sequence came from a woman aged 80 or over with active COVID-19. CDR3 bases: TGTGCCAGCACCGACAGGGGGCGGGTTGGCTACACCTTC. Translation: CASTDRGRVGYTF.